This T cell receptor (beta chain) was captured by sequencing in a study of immune cell composition in non-small cell lung cancer. Findings and limits, study-wide: Smoking pack-years did not significantly correlate with tumour TCR-beta clonality.

Normal lung sampling was at least 3 cm from the tumour, as distant as possible. Concerning this clone itself: The antigen remains undetermined.

Clones were read by immunoSEQ multiplex PCR, and TCRdb kept only the in-frame ones, dropping some. The top ten hold less than 8% of the sample, which has around 6,600 clones, roughly 80% seen once. J gave up 3 bases and V 4 bases, and 9 bases lay outside the gene matches. This CDR3 has 16 residues. Per germline, CDR1 SGDLS and CDR2 YYNGEE. The gene calls are TRBV9 and TRBJ2-3, with 9 bases aligning to TRBD1. The TCR comes from a human donor with non-small cell lung cancer. Sequencing was performed on non-adjacent lung tissue. CDR3 in amino acids: CASSPGTGLSTDTQYF. The CDR3 region has the DNA TGTGCCAGCAGCCCGGGGACAGGGCTTTCGACAGATACGCAGTATTTT.